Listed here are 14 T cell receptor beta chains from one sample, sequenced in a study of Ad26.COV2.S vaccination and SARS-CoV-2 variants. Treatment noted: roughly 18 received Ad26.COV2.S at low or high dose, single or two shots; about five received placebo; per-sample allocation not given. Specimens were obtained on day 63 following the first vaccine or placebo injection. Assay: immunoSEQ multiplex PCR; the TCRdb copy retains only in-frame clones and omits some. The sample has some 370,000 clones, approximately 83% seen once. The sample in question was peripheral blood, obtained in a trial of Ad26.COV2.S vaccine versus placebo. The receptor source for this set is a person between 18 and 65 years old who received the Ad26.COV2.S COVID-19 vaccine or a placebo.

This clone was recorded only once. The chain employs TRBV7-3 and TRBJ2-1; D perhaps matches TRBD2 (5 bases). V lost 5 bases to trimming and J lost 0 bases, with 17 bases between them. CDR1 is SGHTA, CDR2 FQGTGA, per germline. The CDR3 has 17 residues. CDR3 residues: CASSPSPSLSSYNEQFF. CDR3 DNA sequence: TGTGCCAGCAGCCCCTCCCCTAGCCTGAGCTCCTACAATGAGCAGTTCTTC. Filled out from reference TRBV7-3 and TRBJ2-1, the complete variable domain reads GAGVSQTPSNKVTEKGKYVELRCDPISGHTALYWYRQSLGQGPEFLIYFQGTGAADDSGLPNDRFFAVRPEGSVSTLKIQRTERGDSAVYLCASSPSPSLSSYNEQFFGPGTRLTVL.

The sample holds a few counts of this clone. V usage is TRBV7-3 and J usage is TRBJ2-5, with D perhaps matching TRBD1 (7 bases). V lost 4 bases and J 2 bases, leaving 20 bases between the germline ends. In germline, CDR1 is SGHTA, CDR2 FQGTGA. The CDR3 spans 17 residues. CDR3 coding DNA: TGTGCCAGCAGCTCCCGGTGGGGTGCAGGGGGGCAAGAGACCCAGTACTTC. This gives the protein CASSSRWGAGGQETQYF.

CDR3 in amino acids: CASSTTGDLFF. The CDR3 nucleotides read TGTGCCAGTAGTACGACAGGGGATCTGTTTTTT. This rearrangement joins TRBV19 to TRBJ1-4, with 8 bases identical to TRBD1. The length of the CDR3 is 11 residues. Germline CDR1 and CDR2: LNHDA and SQIVND (reference sequence). V shed 4 bases and J 14 bases; nucleotides not matched to a gene: 3. Supplemented by reference TRBV19 and TRBJ1-4, the full variable domain reads DGGITQSPKYLFRKEGQNVTLSCEQNLNHDAMYWYRQDPGQGLRLIYYSQIVNDFQKGDIAEGYSVSREKKESFPLTVTSAQKNPTAFYLCASSTTGDLFFGSGTQLSVL.

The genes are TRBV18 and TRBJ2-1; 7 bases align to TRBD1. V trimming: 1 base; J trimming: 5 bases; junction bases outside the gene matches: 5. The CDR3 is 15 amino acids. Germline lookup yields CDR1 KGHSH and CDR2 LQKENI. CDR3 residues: CASSPQQGRNNEQFF. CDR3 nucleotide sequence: TGTGCCAGCTCACCACAACAGGGGCGCAACAATGAGCAGTTCTTC.

The chain's CDR3 is CASSPLQGKGLTGELFF. The CDR3 nucleotides read TGTGCCAGCAGCCCCCTACAGGGGAAAGGTCTGACCGGGGAGCTGTTTTTT. V gene TRBV3-1 (or the pseudogene TRBV3-2) combines with J gene TRBJ2-2; the match to TRBD1 covers 7 bases. V trimming: 4 bases; J trimming: 5 bases; junction bases outside the gene matches: 13. Germline loops: CDR1 LGHDT, CDR2 YNNKEL (reference sequence). CDR3 length equals 17 residues.

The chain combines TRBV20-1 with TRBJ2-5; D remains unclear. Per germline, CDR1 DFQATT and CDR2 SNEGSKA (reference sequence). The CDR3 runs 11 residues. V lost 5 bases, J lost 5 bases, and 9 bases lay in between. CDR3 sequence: CSASPAETQYF. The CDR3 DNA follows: TGCAGTGCTTCCCCGGCGGAGACCCAGTACTTC.

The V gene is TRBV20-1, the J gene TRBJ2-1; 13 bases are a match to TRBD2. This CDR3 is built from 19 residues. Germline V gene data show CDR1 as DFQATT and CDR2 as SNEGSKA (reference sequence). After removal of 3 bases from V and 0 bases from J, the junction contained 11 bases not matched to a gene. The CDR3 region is CSASGWTSGSISSYNEQFF. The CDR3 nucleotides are TGCAGTGCTAGTGGGTGGACTAGCGGGAGCATAAGCTCCTACAATGAGCAGTTCTTC.

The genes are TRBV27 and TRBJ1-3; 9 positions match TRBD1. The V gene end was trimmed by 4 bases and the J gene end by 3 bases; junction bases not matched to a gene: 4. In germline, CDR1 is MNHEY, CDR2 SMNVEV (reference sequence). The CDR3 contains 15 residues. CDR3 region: CASSWTGDDGNTIYF. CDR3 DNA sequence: TGTGCCAGCAGTTGGACAGGGGATGATGGAAACACCATATATTTT.

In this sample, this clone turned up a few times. The CDR3 spells CASSPQGNTGELFF. The CDR3 DNA reads TGTGCCAGCAGCCCACAGGGGAACACCGGGGAGCTGTTTTTT. V usage is TRBV7-3 and J usage is TRBJ2-2; weak D call: TRBD1 (6 bases). Trimming pared 5 bases from V and 1 base from J, leaving 8 bases between. This CDR3 is built from 14 residues. In germline, CDR1 is SGHTA, CDR2 FQGTGA.

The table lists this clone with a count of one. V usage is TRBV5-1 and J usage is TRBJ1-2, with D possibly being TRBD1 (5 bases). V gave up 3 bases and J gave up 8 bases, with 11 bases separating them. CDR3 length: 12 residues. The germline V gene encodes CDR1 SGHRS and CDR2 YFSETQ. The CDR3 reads CASSSSGAGYTF. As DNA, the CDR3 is TGCGCCAGCAGCTCGTCCGGGGCAGGCTACACCTTC.

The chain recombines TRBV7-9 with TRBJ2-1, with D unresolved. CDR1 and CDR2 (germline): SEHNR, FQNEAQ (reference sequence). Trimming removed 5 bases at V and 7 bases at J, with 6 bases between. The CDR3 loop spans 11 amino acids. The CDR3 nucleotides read TGTGCCAGCAGCCTCCCAAATGAGCAGTTCTTC. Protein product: CASSLPNEQFF.

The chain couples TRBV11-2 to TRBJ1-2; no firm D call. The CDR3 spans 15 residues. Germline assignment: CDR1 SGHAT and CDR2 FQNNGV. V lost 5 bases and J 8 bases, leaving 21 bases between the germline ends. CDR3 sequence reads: CASSPISGGIWGYTF. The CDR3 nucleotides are TGTGCCAGCAGCCCCATCTCTGGAGGGATCTGGGGCTACACCTTC.

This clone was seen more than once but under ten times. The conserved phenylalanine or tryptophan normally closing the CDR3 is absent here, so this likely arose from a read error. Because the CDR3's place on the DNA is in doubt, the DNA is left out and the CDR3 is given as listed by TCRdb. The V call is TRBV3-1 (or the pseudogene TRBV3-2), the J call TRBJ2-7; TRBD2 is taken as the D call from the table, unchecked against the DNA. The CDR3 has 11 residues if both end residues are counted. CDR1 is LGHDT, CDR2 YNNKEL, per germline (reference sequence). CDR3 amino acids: CASSHRGALTL.

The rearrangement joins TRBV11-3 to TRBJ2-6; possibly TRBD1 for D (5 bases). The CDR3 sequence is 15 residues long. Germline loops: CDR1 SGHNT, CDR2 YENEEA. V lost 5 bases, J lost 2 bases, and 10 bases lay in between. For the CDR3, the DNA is TGTGCCAGCAGCCCCCGACAGCCTGGGGCCAACGTCCTGACTTTC. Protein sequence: CASSPRQPGANVLTF.